The rows below give T cell receptor beta chains drawn from one sample of a study of blood T cell repertoires in COVID-19. TCRdb's copy holds only in-frame clones and misses some; the assay was immunoSEQ multiplex PCR. Of 200,000 to 300,000 clones in the sample, around 80% are singletons; the top ten hold around 3.4%. Sequencing was performed on peripheral blood. The receptors stem from a woman aged 18-30 years with acute or convalescent COVID-19. The CDR3 runs from the conserved cysteine through the conserved F or W. D genes are given only for firm matches. Size tells how often a clone was seen (once, few, many) or the class of an expanded clone, and some rows leave it out.

>NA|TRBJ2-5|few|TRBV30
CAWRLGKTQYF
TGTGCCTGGAGACTAGGGAAGACCCAGTACTTC
>NA|TRBJ1-4|NA|TRBV15
CATSRVRGSATNEKLFF
TGTGCCACCAGCAGAGTGAGAGGATCTGCAACTAATGAAAAACTGTTTTTT
>TRBD2|TRBJ2-7|NA|TRBV9
CASSGSGGTYEQYF
TGTGCCAGCAGCGGTAGCGGGGGTACCTACGAGCAGTACTTC
>TRBD1|TRBJ2-3|NA|TRBV7-6
CASSDRERIGTDTQYF
TGTGCCAGCAGCGACAGGGAGCGGATCGGCACAGATACGCAGTATTTT
>NA|TRBJ1-1|NA|TRBV29-1
CSVERTARGEAFF
TGCAGCGTTGAGAGGACAGCCCGGGGTGAAGCTTTCTTT
>NA|TRBJ2-1|NA|TRBV7-2
CASRGLSTNEQFF
TGTGCCAGCAGGGGGCTAAGCACCAATGAGCAGTTCTTC
>NA|TRBJ1-2|NA|TRBV3-1/TRBV3-2
CASSQKYYAYNYGYTF
TGTGCCAGCAGCCAAAAGTATTATGCCTATAACTATGGCTACACCTTC
>NA|TRBJ2-7|NA|TRBV6-5
CASSYPDPGTYEQYF
TGTGCCAGCAGTTATCCGGACCCGGGGACCTACGAGCAGTACTTC
>NA|TRBJ1-5|once|TRBV7-8
CASSYGVNSNQPQHF
TGTGCCAGCAGCTACGGGGTTAATAGCAATCAGCCCCAGCATTTT
>NA|TRBJ2-3|NA|TRBV28
CASTTELPDTQYF
TGTGCCAGCACAACCGAACTCCCGGATACGCAGTATTTT
>NA|TRBJ2-2|few|TRBV4-3
CASSQTPGFANTGELFF
TGCGCCAGCAGCCAAACCCCAGGTTTCGCGAACACCGGGGAGCTGTTTTTT
>NA|TRBJ2-1|NA|TRBV7-9
CASSHLPGTYNEQFF
TGTGCCAGCAGCCACCTCCCAGGAACCTACAATGAGCAGTTCTTC
>NA|TRBJ1-2|NA|TRBV29-1
CSVESGTYGYTF
TGCAGCGTTGAATCAGGTACCTATGGCTACACCTTC
>TRBD1|TRBJ1-6|NA|TRBV7-8
CASSLGSGQSPLHF
TGTGCCAGCAGCTTAGGCTCGGGACAGTCACCCCTCCACTTT
>TRBD1|TRBJ2-7|few|TRBV5-1
CASSWGQVLLYEQYF
TGCGCCAGCAGCTGGGGACAGGTGCTCCTTTACGAGCAGTACTTC
>TRBD2|TRBJ2-7|NA|TRBV5-8
CASSLVRAGAKYEQYF
TGTGCCAGCAGCTTGGTTAGGGCGGGAGCGAAATACGAGCAGTACTTC
>TRBD1|TRBJ1-2|NA|TRBV28
CASSPLGQDSGYGYTF
TGTGCCAGCAGTCCGCTGGGACAGGACTCTGGCTATGGCTACACCTTC
>NA|TRBJ2-3|NA|TRBV13
CASRLTKDYSTDTQYF
TGTGCCAGCAGACTAACAAAGGACTACAGCACAGATACGCAGTATTTT
>TRBD1|TRBJ2-7|NA|TRBV11-2
CASRPTGTVLSYEQYF
TGTGCCAGCAGACCTACCGGGACAGTCCTTTCCTACGAGCAGTACTTC
>TRBD1|TRBJ1-1|NA|TRBV30
CAWQTGATEAFF
TGTGCCTGGCAAACAGGGGCCACTGAAGCTTTCTTT
>NA|TRBJ1-1|NA|TRBV6-5
CASRPDRRNTEAFF
TGTGCCAGCAGACCCGACAGGAGGAACACTGAAGCTTTCTTT
>NA|TRBJ1-1|NA|TRBV10-2
CASTREGTEAFF
TGCGCCAGCACCAGGGAGGGGACTGAAGCTTTCTTT
>NA|TRBJ1-2|NA|TRBV5-1
CASSWGQGLEDGYTF
TGCGCCAGCAGCTGGGGGCAGGGGCTAGAAGATGGCTACACCTTC
>NA|TRBJ2-7|NA|TRBV5-4
CASSLGLPGEQYF
TGTGCCAGCAGCTTGGGGCTCCCGGGCGAGCAGTACTTC
>NA|TRBJ1-3|NA|TRBV11-2
CASNPGAGNTIYF
TGTGCCAGCAATCCTGGGGCCGGAAACACCATATATTTT
>TRBD1|TRBJ2-6|NA|TRBV6-1
CASSDRDSQVLPESNVLTF
TGTGCCAGCAGTGACAGGGACAGCCAAGTTTTACCCGAGTCCAACGTCCTGACTTTC
>TRBD2|TRBJ2-5|once|TRBV19
CASSIGTSGWETQYF
TGTGCCAGTAGTATAGGGACTAGCGGGTGGGAGACCCAGTACTTC
>TRBD1|TRBJ2-7|few|TRBV7-2
CASSAQTGSEQYF
TGTGCCAGCAGCGCCCAGACAGGGTCCGAGCAGTACTTC
>TRBD1|TRBJ1-5|NA|TRBV5-1
CASSQGQGGNQPQHF
TGCGCCAGCAGCCAGGGACAGGGGGGGAATCAGCCCCAGCATTTT
>NA|TRBJ2-3|NA|TRBV20-1
CSASTRSTDTQYF
TGCAGTGCTAGTACCAGAAGCACAGATACGCAGTATTTT
>TRBD1|TRBJ1-1|NA|TRBV6-5
CASTSGGSRAFF
TGTGCCAGCACTTCAGGGGGCTCAAGAGCTTTCTTT
>NA|TRBJ2-7|NA|TRBV29-1
CSVEEQGSQDEQYF
TGCAGCGTTGAAGAACAGGGCTCCCAGGACGAGCAGTACTTC
>NA|TRBJ1-1|NA|TRBV19
CASRKRDDLNTEAFF
TGTGCCAGTAGGAAGAGGGATGATCTGAACACTGAAGCTTTCTTT
>NA|TRBJ2-5|NA|TRBV28
CASVGHPRETQYF
TGTGCCAGCGTAGGACACCCCAGGGAGACCCAGTACTTC
>NA|TRBJ1-2|once|TRBV18
CASSQTDRNYGYTF
TGTGCCAGCTCACAAACTGACAGGAACTATGGCTACACCTTC
>NA|TRBJ1-2|NA|TRBV27
CASRQTGRGYTF
TGTGCCAGCAGACAAACAGGGCGTGGCTACACCTTC
>NA|TRBJ2-1|NA|TRBV27
CASSLISSSYNEQFF
TGTGCCAGCAGTTTAATCTCGAGCTCCTACAATGAGCAGTTCTTC
>NA|TRBJ2-5|NA|TRBV3-1/TRBV3-2
CASRRTGKETQYF
TGTGCCAGCCGACGGACGGGAAAAGAGACCCAGTACTTC
>TRBD2|TRBJ2-5|few|TRBV6-5
CASSYGGGRKTQYF
TGTGCCAGCAGTTACGGGGGGGGGAGAAAGACCCAGTACTTC
>TRBD2|TRBJ2-5|NA|TRBV5-6
CASSLGLAGAPFQETQYF
TGTGCCAGCAGCCTAGGACTAGCGGGAGCCCCTTTTCAAGAGACCCAGTACTTC
>NA|TRBJ1-2|NA|TRBV6-1
CASSEDRSYGYTF
TGTGCCAGCAGTGAAGACAGATCCTATGGCTACACCTTC
>TRBD2|TRBJ2-2|NA|TRBV30
CAWRGAGDTGELFF
TGTGCCTGGAGAGGAGCGGGAGACACCGGGGAGCTGTTTTTT
>TRBD2|TRBJ2-7|once|TRBV7-9
CASSLTHPSGSYEQYF
TGTGCCAGCAGCTTAACCCACCCTAGCGGGAGCTACGAGCAGTACTTC
>NA|TRBJ1-1|NA|TRBV18
CASSPQKGPRGTEAFF
TGTGCCAGCTCACCACAAAAGGGCCCCCGGGGCACTGAAGCTTTCTTT